Sequencing of this T cell receptor (beta chain) was carried out in a study of T-cell memory formation after mild COVID-19. Across the whole study: TCR clusters mostly belonged to single donors.

In regard to this clonotype: Its antigen is unknown.

Study findings and constraints: CD4+ bias marked clones expanding day 15 to 37, unlike balanced contracting clones. CD4+ contracting clones lay mainly in CM and EM, CD8+ ones in EMRA. There were some responding clones in pre-infection memory, which suggested that cross-reactive memory had joined.

TCRdb re-analysed the 5' RACE reads in MiXCR, keeping a single row per CDR3 protein. The sample lists 190,000 or so distinct CDR3 sequences; roughly a tenth were seen once. After removal of 8 bases from V and 10 bases from J, the junction contained 16 bases not matched to a gene. In germline, CDR1 is SQVTM, CDR2 ANQGSEA. The length of the CDR3 is 14 residues. The source material was PBMCs or a T cell subset sorted from them (not recorded which). The V and J genes are TRBV29-1 and TRBJ1-1; 10 nucleotides match TRBD1. The origin of this receptor is a man between 18 and 35 years old who had mild COVID-19 (a few samples of this study predate the infection). Cell type and time point are not known. CDR3 DNA sequence: TGCAGCACAGGAGGACAGGGGGGACTACGTGGAGCTTTCTTT. Translated: CSTGGQGGLRGAFF.